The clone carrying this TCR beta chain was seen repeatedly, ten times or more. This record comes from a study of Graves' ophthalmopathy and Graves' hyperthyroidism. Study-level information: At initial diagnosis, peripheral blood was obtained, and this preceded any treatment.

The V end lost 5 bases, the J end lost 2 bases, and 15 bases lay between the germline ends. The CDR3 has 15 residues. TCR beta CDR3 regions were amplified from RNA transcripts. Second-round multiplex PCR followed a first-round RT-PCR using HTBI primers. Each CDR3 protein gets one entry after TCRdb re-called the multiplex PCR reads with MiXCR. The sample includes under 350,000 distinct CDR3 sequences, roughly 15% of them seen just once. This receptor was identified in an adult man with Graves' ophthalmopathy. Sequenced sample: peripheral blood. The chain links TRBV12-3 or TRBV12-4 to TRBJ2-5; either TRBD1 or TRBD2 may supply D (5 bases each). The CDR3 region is CASSRRTNLQETQYF. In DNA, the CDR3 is TGTGCCAGCAGTCGGAGGACAAACCTACAAGAGACCCAGTACTTC.